These 10 T cell receptor beta chains originate from one sample sequenced in a study of molecular identifiers for immune sequencing clone quantification. TCRdb passed the PCR reads through MiXCR, listing each CDR3 protein once. The sample carries over 600,000 distinct CDR3 sequences, approximately 20% recorded once. Sequencing was carried out using naive CD8+ T cells from blood, with Jurkat cell RNA spiked in. As for subset: FACS-sorted CD8+CD4-CCR7+CD45RA+ naive T cells. These receptors originate from a human donor in good health. Some libraries in this study had Jurkat cell RNA spiked in.

The table lists this clonotype with many counts. The chain couples TRBV29-1 to TRBJ1-1, with 7 bases identical to TRBD1. CDR3 length: 13 amino acids. The V gene end was trimmed by 8 bases and the J gene end by 5 bases; junction bases not matched to a gene: 11. From germline, CDR1 is SQVTM and CDR2 ANQGSEA. In nucleotides, the CDR3 is TGCAGCACCCGGGACAGCGAAAGTACTGAAGCTTTCTTT. Residues: CSTRDSESTEAFF.

This chain connects TRBV20-1 to TRBJ2-1; D might be TRBD2 (6 bases). Trimming took 1 base from V and 0 from J, leaving 16 bases between them. The CDR3 totals 17 residues. Germline values: CDR1 DFQATT, CDR2 SNEGSKA (reference sequence). The CDR3 DNA is TGCAGTGCTAGAGGGAGGGCTGGGCTGAACTCCTACAATGAGCAGTTCTTC. It is translated as CSARGRAGLNSYNEQFF.

This clonotype was seen repeatedly, ten times or more. The chain employs TRBV2 and TRBJ1-1; tentatively, D is TRBD1 (6 bases). The CDR3 extends over 13 amino acids. V lost 5 bases and J 0 bases, leaving 7 bases between the germline ends. Germline CDR1 reads SNHLY; CDR2 reads FYNNEI. Here the CDR3 reads CASSRQVNTEAFF. The CDR3, as DNA: TGTGCCAGCAGTCGACAGGTGAACACTGAAGCTTTCTTT.

With regard to this clonotype: The conserved closing phenylalanine or tryptophan is absent in this CDR3, likely reflecting a read error. The rearrangement links TRBV7-9 to TRBJ2-7; 8 bases line up with TRBD1. Germline lookup yields CDR1 SEHNR and CDR2 FQNEAQ (reference sequence). CDR3 size: 16 residues. The trim removed 5 bases at V and 6 bases at J, leaving 15 bases unmatched. The CDR3 is CASSPEGGRGRPEQYS. CDR3 DNA: TGTGCCAGCAGCCCCGAGGGTGGCAGGGGGCGTCCCGAGCAGTACTCC.

This clonotype was recorded many times. V gene TRBV12-3 or TRBV12-4 combines with J gene TRBJ1-1; possible D gene TRBD1, 5 bases. V lost 2 bases and J 3 bases, leaving 16 bases between the germline ends. The CDR3 sequence is 16 residues long. CDR3 sequence reads: CASSLRRGGEDTEAFF. Written as DNA, the CDR3 is TGTGCCAGCAGTTTAAGGAGGGGCGGTGAGGACACTGAAGCTTTCTTT.

This clonotype was detected many times. V and J are TRBV27 and TRBJ1-1; no firm D call. Looked up from germline, CDR1 is MNHEY and CDR2 is SMNVEV (reference sequence). V was clipped by 0 bases and J by 1 base, with 6 bases between them. This CDR3 comprises 14 residues. CDR3 sequence: CASSLSFGNTEAFF. As DNA, the CDR3 is TGTGCCAGCAGTTTATCATTCGGGAACACTGAAGCTTTCTTT.

This clonotype was counted ten times or more. The genes are TRBV2 and TRBJ1-1; D is ambiguous. In germline, CDR1 is SNHLY, CDR2 FYNNEI. CDR3 length equals 16 residues. The germline V and J ends were trimmed by 7 bases and 3 bases, with 21 bases remaining between them. CDR3 sequence: CASILRWGGSDTEAFF. CDR3 nucleotides: TGTGCCAGCATCTTACGCTGGGGAGGGTCGGACACTGAAGCTTTCTTT.

This clonotype was counted ten times or more. The rearrangement uses TRBV11-3 and TRBJ2-5, with D uncertain. Per the germline V gene, CDR1 is SGHNT and CDR2 is YENEEA. There are 13 residues in the CDR3. Deletions cut 8 bases from V and 1 base from J, with 11 bases between. The CDR3 sequence: CASGRALQETQYF. The CDR3 DNA sequence: TGTGCCAGCGGACGGGCCCTCCAAGAGACCCAGTACTTC. Full variable domain (outside the CDR3, taken from reference TRBV11-3 and TRBJ2-5): EAGVVQSPRYKIIEKKQPVAFWCNPISGHNTLYWYLQNLGQGPELLIRYENEEAVDDSQLPKDRFSAERLKGVDSTLKIQPAELGDSAVYLCASGRALQETQYFGPGTRLLVL.

This chain joins TRBV14 and TRBJ2-2; D unclear. Germline-derived CDR1 and CDR2 are SGHDN and FVKESK. The V and J ends lost 0 bases and 4 bases respectively, with 12 bases between them. This CDR3 comprises 16 residues. The CDR3 sequence is CASSQDSGRSTGELFF. CDR3 sequence (DNA): TGTGCCAGCAGCCAAGATAGTGGGCGCAGCACCGGGGAGCTGTTTTTT.

This clonotype was seen many times. J is TRBJ2-7 and V is TRBV29-1, with 7 bases aligning to TRBD1. The CDR3 runs to 14 residues. In germline, CDR1 is SQVTM, CDR2 ANQGSEA. With V trimmed by 2 bases and J by 4 bases, 8 bases remained unmatched. Written as DNA, the CDR3 is TGCAGCGTTGAACCCGGTTCAGGGGGTTACGAGCAGTACTTC. Translated: CSVEPGSGGYEQYF.